This T cell receptor (beta chain) was documented in a study of T cell changes during pregnancy in multiple sclerosis. Some clones are missing from TCRdb's copy, which holds only in-frame ones; the method was immunoSEQ multiplex PCR. The sample carries roughly 100,000 clones, 85% to 95% recorded once. Germline-derived CDR1 and CDR2 are LNHDA and SQIVND (reference sequence). This CDR3 comprises 15 residues. Deletions cut 0 bases from V and 7 bases from J, with 16 bases between. The TCR sequence derives from a female donor with multiple sclerosis, enrolled in a pregnancy study. The sample was peripheral blood, taken after pregnancy. The chain has TRBV19 and TRBJ2-7; D not resolved. The CDR3 bases are TGTGCCAGTAGTATAGACGGTGACCGGAGTAGGGAGCAGTACTTC. Translated: CASSIDGDRSREQYF.